This T cell receptor beta chain is from a study of T cells expressing NK-cell markers. TCRdb re-called the 5' RACE reads, yielding one record per CDR3 amino acid sequence without DNA. The listing contains some 390,000 distinct CDR3 sequences. This CDR3 is 14 amino acids long. Germline V gene data show CDR1 as SQVTM and CDR2 as ANQGSEA. A word on this clonotype: Its antigen remains unknown.

Study findings and constraints: Unclear, still, was the HCMV specificity of the expanded NKG2C+ T cell clones.

Sequenced material: blood T cells: a sorted CD56 or NKG2C T cell subset, CD4+ or CD8+ T cells, or bulk PBMC T cells (not recorded which). This sequence originates from a woman in her forties or fifties in good health. The genes are TRBV29-1 and TRBJ1-1; without DNA, the TCRdb call of TRBD1 cannot be checked. CDR3 region: CSVGRTGLDTEAFF.